The 11 T cell receptor beta chains below come from one sample, sequenced in a study of cytomegalovirus exposure and HLA in healthy donors. The PCR had 60 Vbeta and 13 Jbeta primers. The table came from immunoSEQ multiplex PCR; TCRdb's copy has only in-frame clones and leaves some out. Among 13,000 to 15,000 clones listed, under 70% were seen once. Sequencing used PBMCs. The source of these receptors is a woman aged 45-65 years in good health and CMV-seropositive.

V and J are TRBV7-2 and TRBJ2-7; 9 bases fit TRBD1. The CDR3 runs 15 residues. The V gene's germline CDR1 is SGHTA and CDR2 FQGNSA. The V and J ends lost 2 bases and 3 bases, in that order; junction bases with no gene match: 5. The CDR3 DNA reads TGTGCCAGCAGCTTACGCGGGACAGGGTACTACGAGCAGTACTTC. This encodes CASSLRGTGYYEQYF. The variable domain in full, completed from reference TRBV7-2 and TRBJ2-7, reads GAGVSQSPSNKVTEKGKDVELRCDPISGHTALYWYRQSLGQGLEFLIYFQGNSAPDKSGLPSDRFSAERTGGSVSTLTIQRTQQEDSAVYLCASSLRGTGYYEQYFGPGTRLTVT.

J is TRBJ2-2 and V is TRBV7-2, with 9 bases lining up with TRBD2. The ends lost 3 bases at V and 1 base at J; junction bases unmatched: 3. This CDR3 comprises 16 residues. Germline CDR1 reads SGHTA; CDR2 reads FQGNSA. The CDR3 bases are TGTGCCAGCAGCTTCCTAGCGGGGCTGAACACCGGGGAGCTGTTTTTT. Its protein is CASSFLAGLNTGELFF.

The V and J genes are TRBV30 and TRBJ1-1; D may be TRBD1 (5 bases). With 4 bases removed from V and 7 bases from J, the gap between germline ends came to 13 bases. CDR1 is GTSNPN, CDR2 SVGIG, per germline (reference sequence). The CDR3 length is 12 residues. The CDR3 region is CAWIGRASEAFF. The CDR3 nucleotides read TGTGCCTGGATCGGCAGGGCCAGTGAAGCTTTCTTT. The full variable domain, in which reference TRBV30 and TRBJ1-1 provide the parts outside the CDR3, is SQTIHQWPATLVQPVGSPLSLECTVEGTSNPNLYWYRQAAGRGLQLLFYSVGIGQISSEVPQNLSASRPQDRQFILSSKKLLLSDSGFYLCAWIGRASEAFFGQGTRLTVV.

The V and J genes are TRBV5-1 and TRBJ1-1; a weak D match, TRBD1 (5 bases). Germline-derived CDR1 and CDR2 are SGHRS and YFSETQ. CDR3 length: 14 amino acids. V was cut by 4 bases and J by 2 bases, with 12 bases left in between. The CDR3 DNA follows: TGCGCCAGCAGCCCTGGACACCCAAACACTGAAGCTTTCTTT. As protein: CASSPGHPNTEAFF. The full variable domain, rest sourced from reference TRBV5-1 and TRBJ1-1, is KAGVTQTPRYLIKTRGQQVTLSCSPISGHRSVSWYQQTPGQGLQFLFEYFSETQRNKGNFPGRFSGRQFSNSRSEMNVSTLELGDSALYLCASSPGHPNTEAFFGQGTRLTVV.

This chain uses TRBV30 with TRBJ2-1, with a tentative D call TRBD2 (6 bases). The CDR3 runs 12 residues. Trimming took 6 bases from V and 7 from J, leaving 13 bases between them. Germline assignment: CDR1 GTSNPN and CDR2 SVGIG (reference sequence). The CDR3 spells CACPRGSNEQFF. The DNA for the CDR3 is TGTGCCTGCCCTCGGGGGTCTAATGAGCAGTTCTTC.

The rearrangement links TRBV4-1 to TRBJ1-5, with 7 bases identical to TRBD1. The CDR3 has 17 residues. The junction had 8 bases not matched to a gene; V was cut back by 1 base and J by 2 bases. Per the germline V gene, CDR1 is MGHRA and CDR2 is YSYEKL. The CDR3, as DNA: TGCGCCAGCAGCCAAGTGGATAGGGGGCGCCGCAATCAGCCCCAGCATTTT. Protein product: CASSQVDRGRRNQPQHF.

V gene TRBV18 combines with J gene TRBJ1-1, with D perhaps matching TRBD1 (5 bases). Trimming left V 5 bases short and J 1 base short, with 8 bases between. This CDR3 spans 13 amino acids. Germline CDR1 and CDR2: KGHSH and LQKENI. This chain's CDR3 is CASSSTGNTEAFF. As DNA, the CDR3 is TGTGCCAGCTCATCAACAGGGAACACTGAAGCTTTCTTT.

This rearrangement joins TRBV7-6 to TRBJ2-3; 7 positions match TRBD1. CDR3 length: 13 residues. Germline loops: CDR1 SGHVS, CDR2 FNYEAQ. With V trimmed by 6 bases and J by 5 bases, 5 bases remained unmatched. CDR3 sequence: CASSSPGGDTQYF. The CDR3 nucleotides read TGTGCCAGCAGTTCTCCAGGGGGAGATACGCAGTATTTT.

This clone has just a few counts. The chain combines TRBV2 with TRBJ2-3, with a weak D call TRBD2 (5 bases). Trimming took off 5 bases at V and 6 bases at J, with 6 bases between the two ends. CDR3 size: 11 residues. Germline V gene lookup returns CDR1 SNHLY and CDR2 FYNNEI. CDR3 residues: CASSRRDTQYF. Written as DNA, the CDR3 is TGTGCCAGCAGTAGGAGGGATACGCAGTATTTT.

V and J are TRBV4-3 and TRBJ1-1; 7 bases map to TRBD1. There are 16 residues in the CDR3. Germline V gene data show CDR1 as LGHNA and CDR2 as YSLEER. The V and J ends lost 2 bases and 1 base, in that order; junction bases with no gene match: 7. The CDR3 here is CASSQRDSSTNTEAFF. CDR3 bases: TGCGCCAGCAGCCAACGGGACAGCTCCACGAACACTGAAGCTTTCTTT.

This chain joins TRBV9 and TRBJ1-1, with D uncertain. Germline lookup yields CDR1 SGDLS and CDR2 YYNGEE. This CDR3 has 14 residues. Trimming took off 0 bases at V and 1 base at J, with 7 bases between the two ends. As DNA, the CDR3 is TGTGCCAGCAGCGTAGAGTCAGGGAACACTGAAGCTTTCTTT. This codes for CASSVESGNTEAFF. Based on the CDR3 plus reference TRBV9 and TRBJ1-1, the full variable domain is DSGVTQTPKHLITATGQRVTLRCSPRSGDLSVYWYQQSLDQGLQFLIQYYNGEERAKGNILERFSAQQFPDLHSELNLSSLELGDSALYFCASSVESGNTEAFFGQGTRLTVV.